A single sample is the source of the 10 T cell receptor beta chains below, sequenced in a study of T cell responses to AZD1222 COVID-19 vaccine. Libraries were prepared by immunoSEQ multiplex PCR; TCRdb keeps only in-frame clonotypes and omits some of them. The sample records about 150,000 clones, 90% being singletons. The material sequenced was peripheral blood, taken on day 0 of AZD1222 vaccination. All receptors come from an adult in good health.

The chain recombines TRBV18 with TRBJ2-4; D is undetermined. The germline gives CDR1 KGHSH, CDR2 LQKENI. Trimming left V 2 bases short and J 2 bases short, with 10 bases between. There are 15 residues in the CDR3. This CDR3 is CASSPAGYSKNIQYF. CDR3 DNA: TGTGCCAGCTCACCAGCCGGGTACTCCAAAAACATTCAGTACTTC.

The rearrangement uses TRBV18 and TRBJ1-4; 7 bases align to TRBD1. This CDR3 spans 14 amino acids. Germline loops: CDR1 KGHSH, CDR2 LQKENI. Trimming at V came to 4 bases and at J to 8 bases, leaving 7 bases not matched to a gene. The CDR3 DNA reads TGTGCCAGCTCACTCCGGGACAGATCCGAAAAACTGTTTTTT. Translation: CASSLRDRSEKLFF.

J is TRBJ1-5 and V is TRBV28, with 8 positions matching TRBD1. This CDR3 spans 17 amino acids. The V segment lost 7 bases and the J segment 7 bases; nucleotides outside the gene matches: 18. CDR1 is MDHEN and CDR2 is SYDVKM in the germline V gene. The CDR3 loop is CASTPRLFAGGEQPQHF. The CDR3 nucleotides read TGTGCCAGCACTCCCCGCCTATTCGCAGGGGGCGAGCAGCCCCAGCATTTT.

The rearrangement joins TRBV18 to TRBJ1-1; the match to TRBD1 covers 9 bases. Trimming took 6 bases from V and 3 from J; bases not matched to a gene: 5. Germline V gene data show CDR1 as KGHSH and CDR2 as LQKENI. This CDR3 has 14 amino acids. The chain's CDR3 is CASSQTGGDTEAFF. Here the CDR3 DNA reads TGTGCCAGCTCCCAGACAGGGGGGGACACTGAAGCTTTCTTT.

The chain links TRBV10-1 to TRBJ2-1; TRBD1 agrees at 7 bases. The J segment lost 7 bases and the V segment lost 2 bases, leaving 5 bases of the junction unmatched. The CDR3 is 14 amino acids. Germline V gives CDR1 WNHNN, CDR2 SYGVQD (reference sequence). The CDR3 loop is CASSEDRVRNEQFF. The CDR3, as DNA: TGCGCCAGCAGTGAGGACAGGGTAAGGAATGAGCAGTTCTTC.

The J gene is TRBJ2-1, the V gene TRBV10-3; D may be TRBD1 or TRBD2 (5 bases each). The germline V gene has CDR1 ENHRY and CDR2 SYGVKD. Trimming removed 4 bases from V and 4 bases from J, with 17 bases in between. There are 16 residues in the CDR3. The CDR3 coding sequence is TGTGCCATCAGTGGTTACCGGGACCAAGATTACAATGAGCAGTTCTTC. This encodes CAISGYRDQDYNEQFF.

This clone was picked up one time. The V and J genes are TRBV9 and TRBJ2-3, with 11 bases aligning to TRBD2. Looked up from germline, CDR1 is SGDLS and CDR2 is YYNGEE. V dropped 0 bases and J dropped 4; count of bases not matched to a gene: 10. The CDR3 runs 18 residues. The CDR3 coding sequence is TGTGCCAGCAGCGTAGTGGCTAGCGGGGGGCCAAACTCAGATACGCAGTATTTT. It specifies CASSVVASGGPNSDTQYF.

This clone was seen a handful of times. The chain carries TRBV19 and TRBJ2-2, with D unresolved. The CDR3 covers 15 residues. V was clipped by 3 bases and J by 0 bases, with 8 bases between them. Germline CDR1 LNHDA, CDR2 SQIVND (reference sequence). CDR3 in DNA: TGTGCCAGTAGTATTTTTCCTACGAACACCGGGGAGCTGTTTTTT. This sequence encodes CASSIFPTNTGELFF.

The V call is TRBV5-1, the J call TRBJ1-4; 8 bases are shared with TRBD1. CDR1 and CDR2 (germline): SGHRS, YFSETQ. The CDR3 has 14 amino acids. J gave up 8 bases and V 3 bases, and 6 bases lay outside the gene matches. The CDR3 DNA reads TGCGCCAGCAGCTCGAATGGACAGGGCGAAAAACTGTTTTTT. It yields the protein CASSSNGQGEKLFF.

V and J are TRBV19 and TRBJ1-2; D gene uncertain. This CDR3 has 9 amino acids. In germline, CDR1 is LNHDA, CDR2 SQIVND (reference sequence). The ends were cut back, 10 bases at V and 7 bases at J, with 7 bases in the middle. The CDR3 nucleotides read TGTGCCACCGGGCCTGGCTACACCTTC. Translation gives CATGPGYTF.